This TCR beta chain was sequenced in a study of graft-versus-host responses after intestinal transplantation. Whole-study context: Each recipient received anti-thymocyte globulin induction, then tacrolimus and steroids for around 3 years.

Data came from immunoSEQ multiplex PCR; TCRdb stores just in-frame clones and leaves some out. Found here are tens of thousands of clones, about 90% of them singletons; the top ten hold about 1.3%. Whole-study findings and limits: The recipient marrow held GvH clones, and some of them showed up first in ileum or blood. Declines in HvG clones occurring early post-transplant were associated with peak circulating GvH clone levels.

A word on this clone: Its antigen remains unknown.

The CDR3 is made up of 14 amino acids. V lost 10 bases and J lost 3, with 13 bases in between. Germline CDR1 is MNHEY and CDR2 is SMNVEV (reference sequence). The receptor comes from a human donor who received an intestinal transplant. The specimen was unstimulated CD8+ T cells sorted from spleen or lymph node cells, collected before intestinal transplant. This chain joins TRBV27 and TRBJ1-6; D call uncertain. CDR3 sequence reads: CATSDRGYNSPLHF. In nucleotides, the CDR3 is TGTGCCACCTCGGATAGAGGCTATAATTCACCCCTCCACTTT.